This T cell receptor (beta chain) was sequenced in a study of T cell changes during pregnancy in multiple sclerosis. The protocol was immunoSEQ multiplex PCR, while the TCRdb copy is restricted to in-frame clones and leaves out a portion. The sample includes approximately 40,000 clones, approximately 90% seen only once; the top ten take roughly 0.5%. Germline V CDR1 and CDR2: LNHDA, SQIVND (reference sequence). This CDR3 has 14 amino acids. V was trimmed by 3 bases and J by 1 base, leaving 9 bases between them. This chain joins TRBV19 and TRBJ1-1; D is perhaps TRBD1 (6 bases). Material: CD4+ T cells from peripheral blood mononuclear cells, obtained in the third trimester of pregnancy. The clonotype comes from a female donor with multiple sclerosis, enrolled in a pregnancy study. The CDR3 loop reads CASSITGTNTEAFF. The CDR3 DNA sequence: TGTGCCAGTAGTATTACAGGGACGAACACTGAAGCTTTCTTT.